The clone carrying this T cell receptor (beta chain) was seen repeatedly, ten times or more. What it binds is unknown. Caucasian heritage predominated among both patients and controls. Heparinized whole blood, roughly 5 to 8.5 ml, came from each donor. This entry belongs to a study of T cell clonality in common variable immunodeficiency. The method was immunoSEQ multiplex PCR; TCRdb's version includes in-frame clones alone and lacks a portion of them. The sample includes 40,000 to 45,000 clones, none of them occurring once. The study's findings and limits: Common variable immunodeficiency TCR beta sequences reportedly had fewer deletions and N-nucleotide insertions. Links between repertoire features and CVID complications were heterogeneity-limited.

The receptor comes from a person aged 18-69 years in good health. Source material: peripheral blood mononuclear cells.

The CDR3: CASRLQGASNQPQHF. The sequenced CDR3 bases are TGTGCCAGTAGGCTACAGGGTGCTAGCAATCAGCCC. The chain joins TRBV19 to TRBJ1-5; maybe TRBD1 (6 bases). With the read ending 3 residues before the CDR3 end, the germline J gene is used to fill in that end. From germline, CDR1 is LNHDA and CDR2 SQIVND (reference sequence). The CDR3 has 15 amino acids. Trimming left V 6 bases short and J 0 bases short, with 12 bases between.